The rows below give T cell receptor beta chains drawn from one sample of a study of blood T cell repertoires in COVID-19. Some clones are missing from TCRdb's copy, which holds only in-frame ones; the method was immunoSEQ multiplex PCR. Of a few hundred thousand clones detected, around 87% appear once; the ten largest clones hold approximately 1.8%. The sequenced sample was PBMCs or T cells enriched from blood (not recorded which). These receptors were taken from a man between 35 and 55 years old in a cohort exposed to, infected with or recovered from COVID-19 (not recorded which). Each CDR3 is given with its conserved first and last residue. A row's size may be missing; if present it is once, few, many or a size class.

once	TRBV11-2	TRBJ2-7	CASSYRVALYEQYF
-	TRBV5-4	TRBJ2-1	CASSLGGMSSYNEQFF
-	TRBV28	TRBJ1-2	CASTERGSDGYTF
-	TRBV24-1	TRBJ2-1	CATSDPGTGGSDEQFF
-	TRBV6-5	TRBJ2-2	CASTLPGWRELFF
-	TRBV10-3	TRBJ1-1	CAISLKTGGMNTEAFF
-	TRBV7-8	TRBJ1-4	CASSLVSGTGNEKLFF
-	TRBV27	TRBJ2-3	CASSLGGQTTDTQYF
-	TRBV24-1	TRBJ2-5	CATSDWASGGRETQYF
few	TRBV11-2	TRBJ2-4	CASSLDSAGVQVAKNIQYF
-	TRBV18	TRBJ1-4	CASSLDSGNEKLFF
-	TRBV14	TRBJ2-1	CASSARAGGHYNEQFF
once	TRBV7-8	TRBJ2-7	CASSPQGLAAREQYF
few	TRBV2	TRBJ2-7	CASSGKRGHEQYF
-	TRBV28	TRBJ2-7	CASSYGQGNEQYF
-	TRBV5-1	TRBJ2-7	CASSGPSGTYEQYF
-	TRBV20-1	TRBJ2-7	CSASPGQGVYEQYF
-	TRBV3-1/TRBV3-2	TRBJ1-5	CASSQGPLNQPQHF
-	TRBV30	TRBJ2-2	CAGQGAHRGAVF
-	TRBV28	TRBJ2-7	CASSLSGTYEQYF
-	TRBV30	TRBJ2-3	CAWRRRETDTQYF
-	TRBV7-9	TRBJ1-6	CASRQGLDSPLHF
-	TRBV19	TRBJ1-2	CASRRTGGNYGYTF
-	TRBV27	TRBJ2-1	CASSRTSGYYNEQFF
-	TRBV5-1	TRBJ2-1	CASSFGGSIDEQFF
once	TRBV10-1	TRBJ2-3	CASQPTSAGRSGTQYF
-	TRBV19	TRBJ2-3	CASSTPGQGPDTQYF
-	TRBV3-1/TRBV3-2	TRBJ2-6	CASSQRGTGPSGANVLTF
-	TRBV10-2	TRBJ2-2	CASSEVSGSLGELFF